Presented here are 5 T cell receptor beta chains from one specimen sequenced in a study of metastatic and nonmetastatic thyroid tumors. There were no patients who had received any treatment before thyroid surgery. TCRdb re-clonotyped the PCR reads through MiXCR. The sample consists of 20,000 to 30,000 clones, under 15% of them appearing once. The sample taken for sequencing was blood. These TCRs come from a female donor with papillary thyroid cancer or a benign thyroid nodule (not recorded which). Some clones in this sample may be carry-over from other donors' samples.

This clone was detected many times. The chain carries TRBV11-2 and TRBJ1-6; no clear D gene. Germline CDR1 reads SGHAT; CDR2 reads FQNNGV. V lost 6 bases and J lost 11, with 8 bases in between. This CDR3 has 11 amino acids. DNA for the CDR3: TGTGCCAGCAGTTCGGGAACACCCCTCCACTTT. It yields the protein CASSSGTPLHF. The variable domain in full, completed from reference TRBV11-2 and TRBJ1-6, reads EAGVAQSPRYKIIEKRQSVAFWCNPISGHATLYWYQQILGQGPKLLIQFQNNGVVDDSQLPKDRFSAERLKGVDSTLKIQPAKLEDSAVYLCASSSGTPLHFGNGTRLTVT.

By share, this clone ranks as medium-sized. The CDR3 coding sequence is TGCAGTGCTAGAGAAACTAGCGGGAGTACCAGGATTGAGCAGTACTTC. Amino acid sequence: CSARETSGSTRIEQYF. This chain connects TRBV20-1 to TRBJ2-7; TRBD2 aligns across 11 bases. Germline V gives CDR1 DFQATT, CDR2 SNEGSKA (reference sequence). V shed 0 bases and J 7 bases; nucleotides not matched to a gene: 11. The CDR3 has 16 residues.

This clone was counted at least ten times. V is TRBV27 and J is TRBJ1-5; D remains unclear. The ends were cut back, 3 bases at V and 8 bases at J, with 8 bases in the middle. CDR1 and CDR2 (germline): MNHEY, SMNVEV (reference sequence). The CDR3 extends over 12 amino acids. The CDR3 spells CASSFGVEPQHF. DNA for the CDR3: TGTGCCAGCAGTTTCGGGGTTGAGCCCCAGCATTTT.

The chain joins TRBV3-1 to TRBJ1-2; 7 bases agree with TRBD1. The CDR3 totals 16 residues. Germline V CDR1 and CDR2: LGHDT, YNNKEL (reference sequence). J gave up 5 bases and V 1 base, and 10 bases lay outside the gene matches. CDR3: CASSQGQGARRYGYTF. CDR3 nucleotides: TGTGCCAGCAGCCAAGGACAGGGCGCTAGGAGATATGGCTACACCTTC.

This clone was counted at least ten times. Just one base apart from a much larger clone, this may be a read error. In the same sample, other DNA sequences code for this CDR3. V and J are TRBV6-1 and TRBJ2-7; D tentatively reads TRBD1 or TRBD2 (6 bases each). CDR1 and CDR2 (germline): MNHNS, SASEGT. The CDR3 is 17 amino acids. The V end lost 7 bases, the J end lost 0 bases, and 22 bases lay between the germline ends. The CDR3 spells CASIGAGWGASSYEQYF. The CDR3 nucleotides are TGTGCCAGCATTGGGGCGGGGTGGGGGGCGAGCTCCTACGAGCAGTACTTC.